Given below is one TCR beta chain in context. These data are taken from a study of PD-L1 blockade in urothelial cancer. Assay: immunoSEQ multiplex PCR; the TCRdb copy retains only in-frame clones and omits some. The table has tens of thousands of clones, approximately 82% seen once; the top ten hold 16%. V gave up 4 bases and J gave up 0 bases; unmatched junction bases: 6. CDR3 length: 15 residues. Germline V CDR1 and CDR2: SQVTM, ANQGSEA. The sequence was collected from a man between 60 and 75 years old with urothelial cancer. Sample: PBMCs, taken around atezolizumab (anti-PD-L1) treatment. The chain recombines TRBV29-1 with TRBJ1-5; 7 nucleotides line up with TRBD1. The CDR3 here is CSVVLTGVSNQPQHF. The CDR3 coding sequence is TGCAGCGTTGTCCTTACAGGGGTTAGCAATCAGCCCCAGCATTTT.